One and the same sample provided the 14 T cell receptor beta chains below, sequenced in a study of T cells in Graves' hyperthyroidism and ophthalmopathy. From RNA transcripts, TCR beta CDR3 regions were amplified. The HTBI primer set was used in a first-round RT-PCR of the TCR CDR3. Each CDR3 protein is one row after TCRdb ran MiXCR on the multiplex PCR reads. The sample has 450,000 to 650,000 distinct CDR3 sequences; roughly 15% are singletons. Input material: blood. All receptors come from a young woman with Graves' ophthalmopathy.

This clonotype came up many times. For the CDR3, the DNA is TGTGCCAGCTCATCAAAGGGGACAGGCTATGGCTACACCTTC. This encodes CASSSKGTGYGYTF. This rearrangement joins TRBV18 to TRBJ1-2; TRBD1 matches at 8 bases. CDR3 length equals 14 residues. With 5 bases clipped from V and 4 bases from J, the junction kept 6 bases outside the gene matches. Per germline, CDR1 KGHSH and CDR2 LQKENI.

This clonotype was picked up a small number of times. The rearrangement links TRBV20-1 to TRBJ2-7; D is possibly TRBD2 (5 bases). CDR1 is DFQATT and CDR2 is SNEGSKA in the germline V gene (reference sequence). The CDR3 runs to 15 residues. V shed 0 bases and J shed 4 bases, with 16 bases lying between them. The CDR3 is CSARDWVTGNYEQYF. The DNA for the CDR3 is TGCAGTGCTAGAGATTGGGTTACGGGGAATTACGAGCAGTACTTC.

The CDR3 nucleotides read TGTGCCAGCACTCCTCTCAGGGGCGTCTACGAGCAGTACTTC. Translating gives CASTPLRGVYEQYF. The chain combines TRBV5-8 with TRBJ2-7; possibly TRBD1 for D (6 bases). Germline lookup yields CDR1 SGHTS and CDR2 YDEGEE. The CDR3 loop spans 14 amino acids. The germline V and J ends were trimmed by 6 bases and 3 bases, with 16 bases remaining between them.

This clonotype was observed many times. CDR3 bases: TGTGCCAGCAGCTTACAGGCTGAAGCTTTCTTT. Its protein is CASSLQAEAFF. This chain links TRBV13 with TRBJ1-1; no firm D call. Trimming took off 2 bases at V and 6 bases at J, with 4 bases between the two ends. The CDR3 is made up of 11 amino acids. In germline, CDR1 is PRHDT, CDR2 FYEKMQ (reference sequence).

Here the CDR3 DNA reads TGTGCCAGCAGCATACCTGGAGGGGGGCACCACAATGAGCAGTTCTTC. As protein: CASSIPGGGHHNEQFF. This sequence joins TRBV6-2 or TRBV6-3 and TRBJ2-1, with D possibly called TRBD1 or TRBD2 (6 bases each). Between the trimmed V and J ends, which lost 6 bases and 5 bases, there was a span of 20 bases. Germline values: CDR1 MNHEY, CDR2 SVGEGT. The CDR3 totals 16 residues.

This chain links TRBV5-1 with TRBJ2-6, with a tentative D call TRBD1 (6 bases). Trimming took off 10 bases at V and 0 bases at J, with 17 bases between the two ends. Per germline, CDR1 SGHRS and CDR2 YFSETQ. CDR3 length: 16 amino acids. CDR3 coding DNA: TGCGCCTGCACGACTACAGGGTACTCTGGGGCCAACGTCCTGACTTTC. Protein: CACTTTGYSGANVLTF.

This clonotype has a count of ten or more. The CDR3 sequence: CASSPRTGGYTDTQYF. The CDR3 region has the DNA TGCGCCAGCAGCCCCCGGACAGGGGGATACACAGATACGCAGTATTTT. This chain joins TRBV5-1 and TRBJ2-3; the match to TRBD1 covers 10 bases. This CDR3 contains 16 residues. V lost 4 bases to trimming and J lost 2 bases; unmatched junction nucleotides: 7. Germline CDR1 and CDR2: SGHRS and YFSETQ.

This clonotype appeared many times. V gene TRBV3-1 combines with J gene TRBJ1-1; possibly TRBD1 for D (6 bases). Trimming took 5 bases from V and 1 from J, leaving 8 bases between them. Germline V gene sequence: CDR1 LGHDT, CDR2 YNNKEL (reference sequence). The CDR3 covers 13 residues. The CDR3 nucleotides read TGTGCCAGCAGCAAAGGGGGGAACACTGAAGCTTTCTTT. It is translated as CASSKGGNTEAFF. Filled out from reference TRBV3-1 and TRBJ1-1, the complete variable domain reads DTAVSQTPKYLVTQMGNDKSIKCEQNLGHDTMYWYKQDSKKFLKIMFSYNNKELIINETVPNRFSPKSPDKAHLNLHINSLELGDSAVYFCASSKGGNTEAFFGQGTRLTVV.

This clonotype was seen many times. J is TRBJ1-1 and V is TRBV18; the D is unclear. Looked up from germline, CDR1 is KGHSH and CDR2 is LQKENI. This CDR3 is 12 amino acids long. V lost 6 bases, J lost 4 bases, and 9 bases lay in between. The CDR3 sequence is CASSRRATEAFF. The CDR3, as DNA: TGTGCCAGCTCCCGCCGGGCCACTGAAGCTTTCTTT.

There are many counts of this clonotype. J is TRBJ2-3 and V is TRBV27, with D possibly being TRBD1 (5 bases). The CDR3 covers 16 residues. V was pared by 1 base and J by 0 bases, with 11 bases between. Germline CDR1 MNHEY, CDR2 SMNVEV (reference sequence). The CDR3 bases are TGTGCCAGCAGTTTATTCGGCCAGGGAAGCACAGATACGCAGTATTTT. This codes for CASSLFGQGSTDTQYF.

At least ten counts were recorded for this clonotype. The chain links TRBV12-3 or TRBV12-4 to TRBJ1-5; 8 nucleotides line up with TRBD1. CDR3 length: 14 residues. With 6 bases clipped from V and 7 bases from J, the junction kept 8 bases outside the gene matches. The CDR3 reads CASRWGQAPQPQHF. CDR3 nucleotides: TGTGCCAGCAGGTGGGGACAGGCGCCCCAGCCCCAGCATTTT.

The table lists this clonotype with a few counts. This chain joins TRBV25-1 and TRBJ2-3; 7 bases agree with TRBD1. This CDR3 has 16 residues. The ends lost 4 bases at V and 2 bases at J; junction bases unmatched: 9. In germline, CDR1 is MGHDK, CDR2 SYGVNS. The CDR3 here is CASSVSGQTYTDTQYF. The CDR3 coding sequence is TGTGCCAGCAGTGTGTCGGGACAGACCTACACAGATACGCAGTATTTT.

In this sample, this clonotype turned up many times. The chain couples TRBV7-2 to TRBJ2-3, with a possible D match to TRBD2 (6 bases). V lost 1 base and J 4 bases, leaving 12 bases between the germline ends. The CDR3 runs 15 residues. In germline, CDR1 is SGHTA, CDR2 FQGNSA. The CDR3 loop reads CASSLVAESPDTQYF. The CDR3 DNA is TGTGCCAGCAGCTTAGTAGCGGAGAGCCCAGATACGCAGTATTTT.

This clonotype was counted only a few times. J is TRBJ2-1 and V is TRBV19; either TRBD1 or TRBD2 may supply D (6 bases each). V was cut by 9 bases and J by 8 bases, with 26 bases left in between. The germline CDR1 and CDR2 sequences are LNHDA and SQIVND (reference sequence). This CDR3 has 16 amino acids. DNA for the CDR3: TGTGCCAGCTCTCTATCGGGACTGCTGAGGGGGGATGAGCAGTTCTTC. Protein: CASSLSGLLRGDEQFF.